This T cell receptor (beta chain) was recorded in a study of T cell responses to AZD1222 COVID-19 vaccine. Study observations and caveats: Donors, mostly white British, included more females; clonal diversity was possibly underestimated. No repertoire was sampled before or during the peak T cell response, only after it.

Germline values: CDR1 SGHAT, CDR2 FQNNGV. The CDR3 is made up of 15 amino acids. J gave up 6 bases and V 6 bases, and 7 bases lay outside the gene matches. Remarks on this clone: Its antigen remains unknown.

The protocol was immunoSEQ multiplex PCR, while the TCRdb copy is restricted to in-frame clones and leaves out a portion. This table holds approximately 100,000 clones, 70% to 90% found once. The chain employs TRBV11-2 and TRBJ1-6; 8 bases line up with TRBD1. The material was peripheral blood, obtained on day 0 of AZD1222 vaccination. This sequence originates from an adult in good health. The CDR3 nucleotides read TGTGCCAGCAGGCTAGCTACAGGGGGTAATTCACCCCTCCACTTT. It is translated as CASRLATGGNSPLHF.